This TCR beta chain emerged from a study of blood T cells in healthy people across ages. Primers used in a second PCR of about 7 to 12 cycles were a sample-barcoded 5' primer and a J-beta primer mix. TCRdb reprocessed the 5' RACE reads via MiXCR and lists one record per CDR3 protein. The sample records about 1,600,000 distinct CDR3 sequences, roughly 45% being singletons. For this clonotype: Its antigen remains unknown.

Study-wide points: The long-lived group displayed more naive CD4+ cells, plus higher diversity, than the aged donors did.

They isolated at least 6 million PBMCs from each sample. Sequenced material: blood. This clonotype was obtained from a woman aged 18-30 years in good health.

In nucleotides, the CDR3 is TGTGCCAGTATCTCATCCCCCACTAGCGGGAGAATCTACAATGAGCAGTTCTTC. Translation gives CASISSPTSGRIYNEQFF. V is TRBV19 and J is TRBJ2-1, with 11 bases aligning to TRBD2. Trimming removed 7 bases from V and 3 bases from J; junction bases left unmatched: 14. CDR3 size: 18 residues. The germline V gene encodes CDR1 LNHDA and CDR2 SQIVND (reference sequence).